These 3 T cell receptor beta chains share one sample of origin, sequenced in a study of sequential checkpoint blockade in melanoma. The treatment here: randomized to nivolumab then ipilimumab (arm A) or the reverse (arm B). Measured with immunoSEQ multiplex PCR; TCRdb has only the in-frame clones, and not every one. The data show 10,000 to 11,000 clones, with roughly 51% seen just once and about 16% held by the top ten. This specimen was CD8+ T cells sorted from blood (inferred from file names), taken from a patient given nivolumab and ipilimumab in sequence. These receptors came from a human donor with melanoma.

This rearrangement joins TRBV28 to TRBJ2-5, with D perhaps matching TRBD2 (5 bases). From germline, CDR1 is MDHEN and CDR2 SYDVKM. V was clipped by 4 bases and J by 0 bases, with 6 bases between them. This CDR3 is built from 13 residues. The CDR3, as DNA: TGTGCCAGCAGTTCGGACTACCAAGAGACCCAGTACTTC. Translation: CASSSDYQETQYF.

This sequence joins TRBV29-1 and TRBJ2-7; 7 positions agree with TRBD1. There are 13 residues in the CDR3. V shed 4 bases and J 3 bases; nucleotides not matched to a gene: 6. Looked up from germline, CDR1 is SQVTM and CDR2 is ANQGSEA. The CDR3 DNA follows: TGCAGCGTTGTAGGCGACAGGGTCTACGAGCAGTACTTC. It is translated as CSVVGDRVYEQYF.

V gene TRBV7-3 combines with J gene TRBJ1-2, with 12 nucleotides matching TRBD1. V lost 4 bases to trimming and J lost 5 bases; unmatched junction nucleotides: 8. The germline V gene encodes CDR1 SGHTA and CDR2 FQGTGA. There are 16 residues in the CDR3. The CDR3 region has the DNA TGTGCCAGCAGCTCCCGGGACAGGGGGCGTCTATATGGCTACACCTTC. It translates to CASSSRDRGRLYGYTF.